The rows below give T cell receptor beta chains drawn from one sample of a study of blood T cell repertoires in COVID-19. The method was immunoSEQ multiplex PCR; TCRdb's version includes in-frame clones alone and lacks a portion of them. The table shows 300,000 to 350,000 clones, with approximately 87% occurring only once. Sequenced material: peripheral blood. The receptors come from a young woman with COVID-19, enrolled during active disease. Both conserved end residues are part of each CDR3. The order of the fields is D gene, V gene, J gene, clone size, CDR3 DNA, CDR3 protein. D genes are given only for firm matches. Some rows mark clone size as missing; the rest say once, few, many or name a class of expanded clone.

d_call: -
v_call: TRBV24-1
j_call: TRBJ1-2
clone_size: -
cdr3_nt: TGTGCCACCAGTGATGCAAGTCTGAGCTATGGCTACACCTTC
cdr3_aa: CATSDASLSYGYTF

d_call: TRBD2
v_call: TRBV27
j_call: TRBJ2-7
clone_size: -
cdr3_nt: TGTGCCAGCAGCCCCGGGACTAGCGGGATCAGCGAGCAGTACTTC
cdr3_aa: CASSPGTSGISEQYF

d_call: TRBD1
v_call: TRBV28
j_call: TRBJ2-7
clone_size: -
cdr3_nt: TGTGCCAGCAGCTCATTCAGACAGGGACACGAGCAGTACTTC
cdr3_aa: CASSSFRQGHEQYF

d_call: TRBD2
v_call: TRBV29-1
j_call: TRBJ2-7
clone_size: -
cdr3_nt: TGCAGCGTTGAGGAGGGAGGGAACGACGAGCAGTACTTC
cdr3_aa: CSVEEGGNDEQYF

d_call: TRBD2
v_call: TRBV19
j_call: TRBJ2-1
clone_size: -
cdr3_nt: TGTGCCAGTGGGACTAGAAATAGTCTCTCCTACAATGAGCAGTTCTTC
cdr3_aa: CASGTRNSLSYNEQFF

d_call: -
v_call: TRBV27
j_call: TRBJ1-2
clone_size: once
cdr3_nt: TGTGCCAGCAGTTTATCGTCCCTGGGGCGCCCTAACTATGGCTACACCTTC
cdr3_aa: CASSLSSLGRPNYGYTF

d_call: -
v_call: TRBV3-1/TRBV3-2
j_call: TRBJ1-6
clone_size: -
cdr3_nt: TGTGCCAGCAGCCAATTCAATGGGAGGAATTCACCCCTCCACTTT
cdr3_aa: CASSQFNGRNSPLHF

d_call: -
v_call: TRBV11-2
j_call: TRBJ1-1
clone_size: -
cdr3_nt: TGTGCCAGCAGCTTATGGGCAGGTGCGAACACTGAAGCTTTCTTT
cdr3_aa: CASSLWAGANTEAFF

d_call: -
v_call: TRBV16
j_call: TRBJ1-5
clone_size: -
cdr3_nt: TGTGCCAGCAGCCAATCGCCAGGGGCAGGTCAGCCCCAGCATTTT
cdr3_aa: CASSQSPGAGQPQHF

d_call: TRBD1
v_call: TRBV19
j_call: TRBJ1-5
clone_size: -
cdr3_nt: TGTGCCAGTGTCTTGGGACAGGGGAATCAGCCCCAGCATTTT
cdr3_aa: CASVLGQGNQPQHF

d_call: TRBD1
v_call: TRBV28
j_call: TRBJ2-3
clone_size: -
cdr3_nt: TGTGCCAGCAGCTTCCGCCCTTCTAGGGGGCAAGATACGCAGTATTTT
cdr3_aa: CASSFRPSRGQDTQYF

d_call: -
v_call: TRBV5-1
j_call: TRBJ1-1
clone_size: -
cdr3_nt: TGCGCCAGCAGAAAACAGGGCGTAGGTCACACTGAAGCTTTCTTT
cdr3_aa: CASRKQGVGHTEAFF

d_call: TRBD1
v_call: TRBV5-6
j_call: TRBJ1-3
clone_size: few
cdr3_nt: TGTGCCAGCAGCTTGGGACAGGGGGCTAATGGAAACACCATATATTTT
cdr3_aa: CASSLGQGANGNTIYF

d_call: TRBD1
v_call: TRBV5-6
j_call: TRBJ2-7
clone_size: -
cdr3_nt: TGTGCCAGCAGCCCTACAGGGGGGACCACCTACGAGCAGTACTTC
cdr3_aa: CASSPTGGTTYEQYF

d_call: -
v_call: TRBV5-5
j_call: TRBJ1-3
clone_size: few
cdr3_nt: TGTGCCAGCAGCTTGGATGGTACAGGAAACACCATATATTTT
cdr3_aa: CASSLDGTGNTIYF

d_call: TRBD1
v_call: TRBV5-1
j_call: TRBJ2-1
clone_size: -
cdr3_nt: TGCGCCAGCAGCCCGATTTCGGGACAGGGACCTAATGAGCAGTTCTTC
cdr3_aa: CASSPISGQGPNEQFF

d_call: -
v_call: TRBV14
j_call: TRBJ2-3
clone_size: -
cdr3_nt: TGTGCCAGCAGCCCCCTGCGGGGAAGGGTTAGCACAGATACGCAGTATTTT
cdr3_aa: CASSPLRGRVSTDTQYF

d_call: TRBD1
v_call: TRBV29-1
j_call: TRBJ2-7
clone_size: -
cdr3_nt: TGCAGCGTTGAACCGGGACAGGGAGTCTACGAGCAGTACTTC
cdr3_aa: CSVEPGQGVYEQYF

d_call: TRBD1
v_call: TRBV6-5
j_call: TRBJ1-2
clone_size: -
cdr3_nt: TGTGCCAGCAGTTACGGGTGGACAGGGGATGGCTACACCTTC
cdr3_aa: CASSYGWTGDGYTF

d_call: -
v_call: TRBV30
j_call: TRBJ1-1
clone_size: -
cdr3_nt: TGTGCCTGGAGGCCGGCGCAGGACACTGAAGCTTTCTTT
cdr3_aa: CAWRPAQDTEAFF

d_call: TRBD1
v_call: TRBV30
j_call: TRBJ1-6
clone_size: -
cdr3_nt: TGTGCCTGGAACTCCCGACAGGGGGAATCACCCCTCCACTTT
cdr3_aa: CAWNSRQGESPLHF

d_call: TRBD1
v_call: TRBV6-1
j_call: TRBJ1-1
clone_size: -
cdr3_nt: TGTGCCAGCAGTGAGGCGACAGGGTATATTGCTGAAGCTTTCTTT
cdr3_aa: CASSEATGYIAEAFF

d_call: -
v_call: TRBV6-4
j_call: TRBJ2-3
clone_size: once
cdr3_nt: TGTGCCAGCAGTGACTCGGGTGAACTAAACACAGATACGCAGTATTTT
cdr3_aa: CASSDSGELNTDTQYF

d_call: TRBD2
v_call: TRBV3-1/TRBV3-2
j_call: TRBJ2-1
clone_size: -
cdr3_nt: TGTGCCAGCAGCCCCCGTCGGGCGGGAGGGCTAAACAATGAGCAGTTCTTC
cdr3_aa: CASSPRRAGGLNNEQFF